These 31 T cell receptor beta chains came from one sample sequenced in a study of blood T cell repertoires in COVID-19. Clones were sequenced by immunoSEQ multiplex PCR, and TCRdb holds only the in-frame ones, with some missing. This sample has about 190,000 clones, with about 81% found just once. Sequences were obtained from PBMCs or T cells enriched from blood (not recorded which). Receptors were obtained from a woman aged 25-40 years who had recovered from COVID-19.

The J gene is TRBJ2-6, the V gene TRBV28, with D perhaps TRBD2 (5 bases). V dropped 7 bases and J dropped 1 base, with 8 bases sitting between them. The germline CDR1 and CDR2 sequences are MDHEN and SYDVKM. This CDR3 comprises 14 residues. The chain's CDR3 is CASTGLSGANVLTF. CDR3 DNA: TGTGCCAGCACGGGGTTATCTGGGGCCAACGTCCTGACTTTC.

This clone was detected only once. V and J are TRBV5-1 and TRBJ2-5, with a possible D match to TRBD1 (6 bases). Germline lookup yields CDR1 SGHRS and CDR2 YFSETQ. This CDR3 is built from 15 residues. V was shortened by 0 bases and J by 5 bases, with 14 bases between the two germline ends. CDR3 loop: CASSLGQGPVETQYF. DNA for the CDR3: TGCGCCAGCAGCTTGGGGCAGGGGCCGGTGGAGACCCAGTACTTC.

The rearrangement joins TRBV7-8 to TRBJ1-1; weak D call: TRBD1 (6 bases). The CDR3 has 19 amino acids. Germline CDR1 is SGHVS and CDR2 is FQNEAQ. V gave up 3 bases and J gave up 3 bases, with 26 bases separating them. Here the CDR3 reads CASSFPRFFVGGADTEAFF. The CDR3 nucleotides read TGTGCCAGCAGCTTCCCGAGGTTTTTTGTTGGGGGGGCGGACACTGAAGCTTTCTTT. Variable domain in full (rest from reference TRBV7-8 and TRBJ1-1): GAGVSQSPRYKVAKRGQDVALRCDPISGHVSLFWYQQALGQGPEFLTYFQNEAQLDKSGLPSDRFFAERPEGSVSTLKIQRTQQEDSAVYLCASSFPRFFVGGADTEAFFGQGTRLTVV.

Worth noting for this clone: Sequence at one end of the junction differs from germline and may be a read error. The chain links TRBV7-7 to TRBJ2-2, with D perhaps TRBD2 (6 bases). CDR1 is SSHAT and CDR2 is FNYEAQ in the germline V gene (reference sequence). This CDR3 spans 15 amino acids. The CDR3 region has the DNA TGTGCTAGCAGCACCGAGGAGGGTCCCACCGGGGAGCTGTTTTTT. This sequence encodes CASSTEEGPTGELFF.

The chain has TRBV9 and TRBJ1-3; the D gene is possibly TRBD1 (5 bases). The CDR3 is 16 amino acids. Trimming pared 3 bases from V and 4 bases from J, leaving 17 bases between. Germline-derived CDR1 and CDR2 are SGDLS and YYNGEE. CDR3 sequence reads: CASSAELQGPGNTIYF. The CDR3 DNA reads as TGTGCCAGCAGCGCGGAACTCCAGGGTCCCGGAAACACCATATATTTT.

The chain recombines TRBV19 with TRBJ1-3; tentatively, D is TRBD1 (6 bases). Per the germline V gene, CDR1 is LNHDA and CDR2 is SQIVND (reference sequence). This CDR3 is built from 17 residues. Trimming cost V 10 bases and J 3 bases, with 25 bases left between them. CDR3 nucleotides: TGTGCCACAATTCCGACAAACAGGGTGGAGTATGGAAACACCATATATTTT. Encoded protein: CATIPTNRVEYGNTIYF.

This clone was observed once. This chain connects TRBV28 to TRBJ2-3; TRBD1 agrees at 10 bases. V was pared by 8 bases and J by 6 bases, with 11 bases of the junction left unmatched. Germline CDR1 MDHEN, CDR2 SYDVKM. The CDR3 loop spans 15 amino acids. DNA for the CDR3: TGTGCCAGCCATGGGACAGGGGACTCGAGGGATACGCAGTATTTT. This sequence encodes CASHGTGDSRDTQYF.

The V and J genes are TRBV4-1 and TRBJ1-4, with TRBD1 identical over 7 bases. V shed 9 bases and J 1 base; nucleotides not matched to a gene: 8. The CDR3 loop spans 15 amino acids. The germline gives CDR1 MGHRA, CDR2 YSYEKL. The CDR3 loop is CASLDRVGTNEKLFF. The CDR3 nucleotides are TGCGCCAGTCTCGACAGGGTGGGAACTAATGAAAAACTGTTTTTT.

The V and J genes are TRBV24-1 and TRBJ2-5; 12 bases map to TRBD1. Trimming at V came to 2 bases and at J to 4 bases, leaving 4 bases not matched to a gene. Germline V gene data show CDR1 as KGHDR and CDR2 as SFDVKD. The CDR3 totals 16 residues. The CDR3 nucleotides read TGTGCCACCAGTGATTCGGGACAGGGGGCACGAGAGACCCAGTACTTC. Translating gives CATSDSGQGARETQYF.

The rearrangement uses TRBV5-8 and TRBJ1-6; 10 bases are shared with TRBD1. V shed 0 bases, J shed 19 bases, and the junction held 7 bases outside the gene matches. Germline CDR1 and CDR2: SGHTS and YDEGEE. This CDR3 is built from 13 residues. The CDR3 protein is CASSLAETGGLHF. The CDR3 coding sequence is TGTGCCAGCAGCTTGGCCGAGACAGGGGGCCTTCACTTT.

This chain uses TRBV29-1 with TRBJ2-5, with 7 positions matching TRBD2. Germline V gene sequence: CDR1 SQVTM, CDR2 ANQGSEA. V gave up 4 bases and J gave up 3 bases; unmatched junction bases: 11. The CDR3 extends over 15 amino acids. CDR3 loop: CSVVMGSGRKETQYF. CDR3 coding DNA: TGCAGCGTTGTGATGGGTAGCGGGCGGAAAGAGACCCAGTACTTC.

The V call is TRBV5-4, the J call TRBJ1-4, with 10 bases identical to TRBD1. The CDR3 sequence is 15 residues long. The germline gives CDR1 SGHNT, CDR2 YYREEE (reference sequence). The trim removed 2 bases at V and 7 bases at J, leaving 5 bases unmatched. The CDR3 DNA follows: TGTGCCAGCAGCTTAGGGACAGGGGTACGTGAAAAACTGTTTTTT. Amino acid sequence: CASSLGTGVREKLFF.

The rearrangement joins TRBV5-4 to TRBJ1-2, with 12 bases matching TRBD1. Unmatched junction bases numbered 12, after V lost 4 bases and J lost 8 bases. Germline loops: CDR1 SGHNT, CDR2 YYREEE (reference sequence). CDR3 length equals 16 residues. CDR3 coding DNA: TGTGCCAGCAGCCCGGCTGGGACAGGGGGCTGGGGCGGCTACACCTTC. Encoded protein: CASSPAGTGGWGGYTF.

The chain employs TRBV12-5 and TRBJ2-1, with 7 nucleotides matching TRBD2. CDR1 LGHNT and CDR2 FRNRAP come from the germline V gene. The CDR3 totals 15 residues. The ends lost 2 bases at V and 5 bases at J; junction bases unmatched: 6. This chain's CDR3 is CASGLTRGLDNEQFF. As DNA, the CDR3 is TGTGCTAGTGGTTTGACGCGGGGGTTAGACAATGAGCAGTTCTTC.

The V call is TRBV5-5, the J call TRBJ1-1, with TRBD1 matching over 7 bases. The CDR3 has 14 amino acids. Germline trimming cut 3 bases from V and 1 base from J; bases unmatched to any gene: 3. The germline CDR1 and CDR2 sequences are SGHKS and YYEKEE (reference sequence). CDR3: CASSWGQPNTEAFF. CDR3 DNA: TGTGCCAGCAGCTGGGGACAGCCGAACACTGAAGCTTTCTTT.

This clone has a count of ten or more. V is TRBV6-5 and J is TRBJ2-7; D possibly corresponds to TRBD1 (6 bases). Per germline, CDR1 MNHEY and CDR2 SVGAGI. This CDR3 comprises 11 residues. V lost 10 bases to trimming and J lost 5 bases, with 12 bases between them. DNA for the CDR3: TGTGCCACTGGACAGTTCGACGAGCAGTACTTC. Translation: CATGQFDEQYF.

V gene TRBV7-2 combines with J gene TRBJ2-7; D is ambiguous. Germline V gene sequence: CDR1 SGHTA, CDR2 FQGNSA. V shed 10 bases and J shed 3 bases, with 10 bases lying between them. The CDR3 has 11 residues. The CDR3 spells CATGVGYEQYF. CDR3 DNA sequence: TGTGCCACAGGTGTTGGCTACGAGCAGTACTTC. The full variable domain, in which reference TRBV7-2 and TRBJ2-7 provide the parts outside the CDR3, is GAGVSQSPSNKVTEKGKDVELRCDPISGHTALYWYRQSLGQGLEFLIYFQGNSAPDKSGLPSDRFSAERTGGSVSTLTIQRTQQEDSAVYLCATGVGYEQYFGPGTRLTVT.

The chain joins TRBV3-1 (or the pseudogene TRBV3-2) to TRBJ1-1; TRBD1 might be the D (6 bases). V lost 4 bases and J 11 bases, leaving 14 bases between the germline ends. The CDR3 length is 12 residues. Germline CDR1 and CDR2: LGHDT and YNNKEL (reference sequence). CDR3 coding DNA: TGTGCCAGCAGCCCTCCGGGGGGGGCGGCTTTCTTT. Translation: CASSPPGGAAFF.

V and J are TRBV9 and TRBJ1-1, with TRBD1 matching over 8 bases. The CDR3 length is 18 residues. Germline loops: CDR1 SGDLS, CDR2 YYNGEE. The J segment lost 4 bases and the V segment lost 1 base, leaving 15 bases of the junction unmatched. CDR3 coding DNA: TGTGCCAGCAGCGTATCGCCCGGACAGGGAATGATGGGCACTGAAGCTTTCTTT. Encoded protein: CASSVSPGQGMMGTEAFF.

This clone showed up just once. The chain joins TRBV5-1 to TRBJ2-1; no reliable D call. V dropped 0 bases and J dropped 6 bases, with 4 bases sitting between them. The CDR3 consists of 12 residues. Germline CDR1 reads SGHRS; CDR2 reads YFSETQ. The CDR3 loop is CASSLDSNEQFF. The CDR3 DNA sequence: TGCGCCAGCAGCTTGGATAGCAATGAGCAGTTCTTC.

This clone was recorded only once. This chain connects TRBV30 to TRBJ1-1, with D perhaps TRBD1 (6 bases). The V gene's germline CDR1 is GTSNPN and CDR2 SVGIG (reference sequence). Trimming took off 3 bases at V and 0 bases at J, with 8 bases between the two ends. This CDR3 comprises 13 residues. Here the CDR3 DNA reads TGTGCCTGGAGGGGACAACTGAACACTGAAGCTTTCTTT. It encodes CAWRGQLNTEAFF.

V is TRBV19 and J is TRBJ2-7; the match to TRBD2 covers 8 bases. Trimming at V came to 5 bases and at J to 3 bases, leaving 3 bases not matched to a gene. The CDR3 is made up of 13 amino acids. Germline assignment: CDR1 LNHDA and CDR2 SQIVND (reference sequence). The CDR3 nucleotides read TGTGCCAGTAGTCCCGGGGGGGGCTACGAGCAGTACTTC. It translates to CASSPGGGYEQYF. The full variable domain, rest sourced from reference TRBV19 and TRBJ2-7, is DGGITQSPKYLFRKEGQNVTLSCEQNLNHDAMYWYRQDPGQGLRLIYYSQIVNDFQKGDIAEGYSVSREKKESFPLTVTSAQKNPTAFYLCASSPGGGYEQYFGPGTRLTVT.

The chain has TRBV7-2 and TRBJ1-2; possible D gene TRBD1, 5 bases. This CDR3 is 15 amino acids long. With 1 base removed from V and 2 bases from J, the gap between germline ends came to 11 bases. Looked up from germline, CDR1 is SGHTA and CDR2 is FQGNSA. CDR3 protein: CASSLVVPGNYGYTF. The DNA for the CDR3 is TGTGCCAGCAGCTTAGTTGTTCCAGGGAACTATGGCTACACCTTC.

The chain couples TRBV7-6 to TRBJ2-1; 12 bases line up with TRBD2. The germline CDR1 and CDR2 sequences are SGHVS and FNYEAQ. With 5 bases clipped from V and 8 bases from J, the junction kept 7 bases outside the gene matches. This CDR3 has 15 amino acids. Here the CDR3 reads CASSNPSGGADEQFF. CDR3 DNA: TGTGCCAGCAGCAATCCTAGCGGGGGGGCCGATGAGCAGTTCTTC.

This chain connects TRBV21-1 to TRBJ1-1; TRBD1 was called by the table and not checked on the DNA. TRBV21-1 is a pseudogene. The CDR3 is 18 residues long. CDR3 amino acids: CASRTSQGQGPSNTEAFF. The CDR3 DNA reads TGTGCCAGCAGGACCTCTCAGGGACAGGGGCCTTCGAACACTGAAGCTTTCTTT.

The rearrangement links TRBV24-1 to TRBJ1-4; maybe TRBD1 (6 bases). Germline V gene lookup returns CDR1 KGHDR and CDR2 SFDVKD. The V end lost 6 bases, the J end lost 8 bases, and 12 bases lay between the germline ends. This CDR3 spans 13 amino acids. CDR3 region: CATSTGSGEKLFF. DNA for the CDR3: TGTGCCACCAGTACAGGGTCCGGAGAAAAACTGTTTTTT.

V usage is TRBV5-8 and J usage is TRBJ2-2; possibly TRBD1 for D (5 bases). CDR3 size: 15 residues. Germline V CDR1 and CDR2: SGHTS, YDEGEE. The ends were cut back, 1 base at V and 4 bases at J, with 11 bases in the middle. CDR3 nucleotides: TGTGCCAGCAGCTTGTGGCAGGGATCCACCGGGGAGCTGTTTTTT. Its protein is CASSLWQGSTGELFF.

The chain carries TRBV7-6 and TRBJ2-2; 9 positions agree with TRBD1. The CDR3 totals 17 residues. Looked up from germline, CDR1 is SGHVS and CDR2 is FNYEAQ. J was trimmed by 3 bases and V by 5 bases; bases with no gene match: 10. CDR3 nucleotides: TGTGCCAGCAGCCGGAGGTCGAGGACAGGGGACACCGGGGAGCTGTTTTTT. Its translation is CASSRRSRTGDTGELFF.

This clone has more than one count but fewer than ten. The rearrangement links TRBV7-9 to TRBJ1-1, with a weak D call TRBD1 (5 bases). The V end was cut by 4 bases, the J end by 10 bases, with 13 bases between. The CDR3 has 12 amino acids. Germline V CDR1 and CDR2: SEHNR, FQNEAQ (reference sequence). CDR3 protein: CASSYGRGGAFF. The CDR3 bases are TGTGCCAGCAGCTATGGGCGGGGGGGAGCTTTCTTT.

V and J are TRBV5-1 and TRBJ1-1; TRBD1 matches 10 bases. The CDR3 runs to 15 residues. Germline CDR1 is SGHRS and CDR2 is YFSETQ. Trimming took 4 bases from V and 2 from J; bases not matched to a gene: 5. The DNA of the CDR3 is TGCGCCAGCAGCACGGGACAGGGGAGAAACACTGAAGCTTTCTTT. It specifies CASSTGQGRNTEAFF.

The V gene is TRBV7-6, the J gene TRBJ1-5, with D maybe TRBD1 (5 bases). V shed 2 bases and J shed 6 bases, with 14 bases lying between them. Germline lookup yields CDR1 SGHVS and CDR2 FNYEAQ. The CDR3 spans 15 residues. This CDR3 is CASSLSQGLGQPQHF. The CDR3 DNA follows: TGTGCCAGCAGCTTATCGCAGGGCCTGGGTCAGCCCCAGCATTTT.